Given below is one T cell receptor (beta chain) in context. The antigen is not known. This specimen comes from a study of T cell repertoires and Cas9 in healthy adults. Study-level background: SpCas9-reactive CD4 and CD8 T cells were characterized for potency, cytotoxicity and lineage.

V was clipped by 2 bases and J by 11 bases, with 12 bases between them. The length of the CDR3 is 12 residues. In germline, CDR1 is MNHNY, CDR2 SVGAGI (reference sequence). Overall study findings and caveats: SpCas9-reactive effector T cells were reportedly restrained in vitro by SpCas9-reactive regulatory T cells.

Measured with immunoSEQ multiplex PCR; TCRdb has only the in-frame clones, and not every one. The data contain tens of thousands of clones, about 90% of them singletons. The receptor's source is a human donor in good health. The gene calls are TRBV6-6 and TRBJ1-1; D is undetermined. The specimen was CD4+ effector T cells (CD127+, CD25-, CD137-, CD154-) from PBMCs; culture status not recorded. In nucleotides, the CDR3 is TGTGCCAGCAGTTACATCGTGAAAGAGGCTTTCTTT. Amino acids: CASSYIVKEAFF.